This T cell receptor (beta chain) was identified during a study of Ad26.COV2.S vaccination and SARS-CoV-2 variants. Study findings and constraints: It was reported that spike-specific CD8+ and CD4+ T cell responses were substantially broad after vaccination.

Libraries were prepared by immunoSEQ multiplex PCR; TCRdb keeps only in-frame clonotypes and omits some of them. The table includes 300,000 to 350,000 clones, around four fifths detected once. About this clone: Antigen specificity is unknown.

The germline gives CDR1 SEHNR, CDR2 FQNEAQ (reference sequence). Trimming pared 5 bases from V and 6 bases from J, leaving 8 bases between. This CDR3 has 12 residues. As for treatment: around 19 received Ad26.COV2.S at low or high dose, single or two shots; 5 received placebo; per-sample allocation not given. Repertoires come from day 63 after the first vaccine or placebo injection. This material consisted of peripheral blood, taken in a trial of Ad26.COV2.S vaccine versus placebo. This chain links TRBV7-9 with TRBJ2-1; D call uncertain. The TCR comes from a person between 18 and 59 years old who received the Ad26.COV2.S COVID-19 vaccine or a placebo. CDR3 DNA: TGTGCCAGCAGCCACTGGGGCAATGAGCAGTTCTTC. It is translated as CASSHWGNEQFF. Together with reference TRBV7-9 and TRBJ2-1, the CDR3 gives the full variable domain: DTGVSQNPRHKITKRGQNVTFRCDPISEHNRLYWYRQTLGQGPEFLTYFQNEAQLEKSRLLSDRFSAERPKGSFSTLEIQRTEQGDSAMYLCASSHWGNEQFFGPGTRLTVL.